These T cell receptor beta chains were read from a single sample in a study of blood T cell repertoires in COVID-19. Repertoires were generated with immunoSEQ multiplex PCR, while TCRdb's copy carries only in-frame clones and drops some. This table holds 70,000 or so clones, 86% found once. Sequenced material: peripheral blood. The receptors stem from a man between 70 and 80 years old with active COVID-19. Both conserved end residues are part of each CDR3. A D gene is named only where the DNA matches it firmly.

J | V | D | CDR3
TRBJ2-7 | TRBV25-1 | TRBD2 | CASSLRTSREYEQYF
TRBJ1-1 | TRBV19 | TRBD1 | CASSMAGGPMNTEAFF
TRBJ2-7 | TRBV24-1 | - | CATTSLQYF
TRBJ2-7 | TRBV6-5 | TRBD2 | CASSTGTTSSYEQYF
TRBJ2-5 | TRBV3-1/TRBV3-2 | - | CASSQAQRQETQYF
TRBJ2-7 | TRBV4-3 | TRBD2 | CASSQTSGRSYEQYF
TRBJ2-5 | TRBV27 | TRBD2 | CASSLVSGGPPETQYF
TRBJ2-2 | TRBV19 | TRBD2 | CASSMGLRGGTGELFF
TRBJ2-7 | TRBV6-5 | - | CASSRSRGEQYF
TRBJ2-5 | TRBV5-5 | - | CASSLAVLEGTQYF
TRBJ2-3 | TRBV23-1 | - | CASSQSRSNRGDTQYF
TRBJ2-1 | TRBV28 | - | CASSLGGLAPNEQFF
TRBJ2-7 | TRBV19 | - | CASTTPGVYEQYF
TRBJ1-1 | TRBV15 | - | CATSSWTGLGTEAFF
TRBJ1-1 | TRBV5-4 | - | CASSTLQGNTEAFF
TRBJ2-1 | TRBV24-1 | - | CATSDRVRYNEQFF
TRBJ2-1 | TRBV24-1 | TRBD2 | CATSLTAAGGMEQFF
TRBJ1-3 | TRBV7-2 | - | CASSLGGQGNTIYF
TRBJ2-2 | TRBV19 | - | CASSIRGRNTGELFF
TRBJ1-1 | TRBV18 | - | CASSQGQGNTEAFF
TRBJ2-6 | TRBV7-2 | TRBD2 | CASSYRPGGVAGANVLTF
TRBJ2-1 | TRBV7-9 | TRBD2 | CASSQGLAGNEQFF
TRBJ2-3 | TRBV11-2 | TRBD2 | CASSHGSAGVYF
TRBJ1-1 | TRBV5-6 | - | CASSYRTVRSEAFF